The following is a TCR beta chain sequence with its context. Which antigen it targets is not known. Per-base qualities were not stored, and no clone one base away is much larger. TCRbeta CDR3 regions were amplified from genomic DNA by means of the immunoSEQ Assay, a bias-controlled multiplex PCR. Regarding the original processing steps: Nucleated cell counts per sample were estimated from amplification of reference gene primers within the assay. To quantify the absolute abundance of each unique TCRbeta CDR3 rearrangement, sequence reads were collapsed and filtered. For each sample, productive Simpson clonality was calculated as the square root of Simpson's diversity index over productive rearrangements. Drawn from immuneACCESS, this table holds only the in-frame rearrangements with V and J called that TCRdb kept. Clones are partly lost; checked studies trace under half to an unresolved V gene and leave the rest unexplained. The DNA was the basis for D and trimming; V, J and clone size are from that table. In this sample the table shows approximately 140,000 clones, less than 90% of which occur a single time. Clones ranked in the top ten supply approximately 5.7% of the sample.

Participants in the prospective study were aged about 18 to 95 years, lived in about two dozen United States geographic areas, and enrolled through a virtual design. In the prospective study, cohorts were assigned on the basis of participant-reported clinical history obtained from a screening survey and a study questionnaire. Exposed participants were defined as having been in contact with someone with a PCR-confirmed or clinician-diagnosed COVID-19 case within 2 weeks of study entry. Each participant in the prospective study had whole blood, serum and a nasopharyngeal or oropharyngeal swab collected by mobile phlebotomists. Participants in the prospective study had the option to provide additional blood draws and questionnaires over a roughly two-month period. Before DNA extraction, prospective study blood samples were shipped either frozen or at room temperature. This record belongs to a study of blood T cell repertoires in COVID-19 (dated by TCRdb to 2019 to 2021). The study in broad terms: Samples covering the acute and convalescent phases of COVID-19 were provided by collaborators in the United States, Italy and Spain. The material from the prospective study consisted of cDNA or gDNA derived from T cells, B-cell-depleted T cells, or PBMCs. The dataset comprised deeply sampled blood TCRbeta repertoires from subjects exposed to, actively infected with, or recovered from COVID-19. The repertoires were released in a freely available public database meant as a resource for research on the immune response to SARS-CoV-2. Samples came from the ongoing ImmuneRACE study (first 160 participants) plus 1,254 subjects from 6 global collaborators. The sample metadata nearly always contained a de-identified subject ID, COVID-19 status, age in years and sex. HLA class I and class II types, where available, came from metadata supplied by the sample provider rather than from assay-based typing. What the study reported, not specific to this receptor: How much clinical and demographic metadata was included differed by source and by participant, and the metadata was provided uncurated.

From its cysteine to its phenylalanine, the CDR3 spans 11 amino acids. Only the CDR3 DNA stays, 33 bases, in frame from base 1. From the germline V gene (reference sequence), CDR1 is DFQATT and CDR2 is SNEGSKA. Trimming takes 4 bases from V and 8 bases from J, and the germline ends sit 11 bases apart. The rearrangement combines TRBV20-1 with TRBJ1-2; TRBD1 is possibly the D segment (5 matching bases). Sequencing input: PBMCs or T cells enriched from blood (not recorded which). The clonotype originates from a woman between 50 and 59 years old who had been exposed to COVID-19. Here is the DNA: TGCAGTGCTAAGATCGGGGGAGGCTACACCTTC. This codes for CSAKIGGGYTF.